These 11 T cell receptor beta chains came from one sample sequenced in a study of OX40 agonist ivuxolimab in advanced cancers. Sequencing was performed with immunoSEQ multiplex PCR; in TCRdb, only in-frame clones are kept and a portion is missing. The sample holds approximately 100,000 clones, around 85% seen once. Sample: CD4+ or CD8+ T cells sorted from blood, taken in a trial of the OX40 agonist ivuxolimab. The receptors were gathered from an adult with an advanced solid tumor such as melanoma, head and neck, liver or kidney cancer.

CDR3 nucleotides: TGTGCCAGCAGTCTGACACCCTACGAGCAGTACTTC. It is translated as CASSLTPYEQYF. J is TRBJ2-7 and V is TRBV6-6; D not certain. Germline loops: CDR1 MNHNY, CDR2 SVGAGI (reference sequence). The CDR3 is made up of 12 amino acids. V was clipped by 5 bases and J by 2 bases, with 7 bases between them.

J is TRBJ2-3 and V is TRBV2, with D tentatively TRBD1 (5 bases). Germline V lookup: CDR1 SNHLY, CDR2 FYNNEI. Trimming removed 4 bases at V and 3 bases at J, with 11 bases between. The CDR3 is made up of 14 amino acids. The CDR3 DNA follows: TGTGCCAGCAGTGGGGGCAGCGTAACAGATACGCAGTATTTT. Translation: CASSGGSVTDTQYF. Supplemented by reference TRBV2 and TRBJ2-3, the full variable domain reads EPEVTQTPSHQVTQMGQEVILRCVPISNHLYFYWYRQILGQKVEFLVSFYNNEISEKSEIFDDQFSVERPDGSNFTLKIRSTKLEDSAMYFCASSGGSVTDTQYFGPGTRLTVL.

The chain recombines TRBV6-5 with TRBJ2-7, with D tentatively TRBD1 (5 bases). CDR1 is MNHEY, CDR2 SVGAGI, per germline. This CDR3 spans 13 amino acids. Trimming shortened V by 6 bases and J by 11 bases, and 20 bases separated the two germline ends. The CDR3 protein is CASSLSRQSTKYF. The DNA of the CDR3 is TGTGCCAGCAGCCTCTCGCGACAGTCTACAAAGTACTTC.

The rearrangement uses TRBV18 and TRBJ2-3; TRBD2 agrees at 9 bases. The germline CDR1 and CDR2 sequences are KGHSH and LQKENI. CDR3 length: 15 amino acids. V lost 3 bases and J lost 2; bases outside the gene matches: 3. Here the CDR3 reads CASSPAGGDTDTQYF. Here the CDR3 DNA reads TGTGCCAGCTCACCGGCGGGAGGGGACACAGATACGCAGTATTTT.

The V and J genes are TRBV10-3 and TRBJ2-3; possible D gene TRBD1, 5 bases. V lost 2 bases, J lost 3 bases, and 9 bases lay in between. Looked up from germline, CDR1 is ENHRY and CDR2 is SYGVKD. The length of the CDR3 is 14 residues. In DNA form, the CDR3 reads TGTGCCATCAGTGAGGACAGAGAGACAGATACGCAGTATTTT. Translated: CAISEDRETDTQYF.

The chain has TRBV5-6 and TRBJ1-2; no clear D gene. The germline V and J ends were trimmed by 3 bases and 9 bases, with 21 bases remaining between them. The germline V gene has CDR1 SGHDT and CDR2 YYEEEE. The CDR3 runs 15 residues. The CDR3 coding sequence is TGTGCCAGCAGCTCAATAGGGCAGCTGGCCTACCGCTACACCTTC. The encoded protein is CASSSIGQLAYRYTF.

The V and J genes are TRBV4-1 and TRBJ1-2; no definite D call. This CDR3 is 13 amino acids long. The germline V gene encodes CDR1 MGHRA and CDR2 YSYEKL. Trimming took off 2 bases at V and 2 bases at J, with 6 bases between the two ends. The DNA of the CDR3 is TGCGCCAGCAGCCAAAGCAGGAACTATGGCTACACCTTC. This codes for CASSQSRNYGYTF.

J is TRBJ2-7 and V is TRBV19; 7 bases align to TRBD1. The CDR3 totals 14 residues. Germline CDR1 is LNHDA and CDR2 is SQIVND (reference sequence). V trimming: 7 bases; J trimming: 2 bases; junction bases outside the gene matches: 8. As DNA, the CDR3 is TGTGCCAGTAATAAACAGGGGTCGGCCTACGAGCAGTACTTC. Translated, it gives CASNKQGSAYEQYF.

In its sample, this clone was seen once. The rearrangement joins TRBV10-3 to TRBJ1-5, with D unresolved. The CDR3 has 14 amino acids. Germline values: CDR1 ENHRY, CDR2 SYGVKD. The V gene lost 0 bases and the J gene lost 10 bases, with 13 bases spanning the gap. The CDR3 DNA reads TGTGCCATCAGTGAGTCGGTTGAGGCCGGACCCCAGCATTTT. This encodes CAISESVEAGPQHF.

The CDR3 region has the DNA TGCAGTGCTTTATCGGGAAAGACCCAGTACTTC. Protein: CSALSGKTQYF. V is TRBV20-1 and J is TRBJ2-5; D possibly corresponds to TRBD2 (5 bases). Trimming removed 5 bases at V and 6 bases at J, with 10 bases between. The CDR3 contains 11 residues. From germline, CDR1 is DFQATT and CDR2 SNEGSKA (reference sequence).

This rearrangement joins TRBV27 to TRBJ1-3, with 9 positions matching TRBD1. Germline CDR1 and CDR2: MNHEY and SMNVEV (reference sequence). This CDR3 spans 16 amino acids. The V segment lost 5 bases and the J segment 0 bases; nucleotides outside the gene matches: 5. The CDR3: CASSAGTGLSGNTIYF. The CDR3 DNA reads as TGTGCCAGCAGTGCCGGGACAGGGCTCTCTGGAAACACCATATATTTT.